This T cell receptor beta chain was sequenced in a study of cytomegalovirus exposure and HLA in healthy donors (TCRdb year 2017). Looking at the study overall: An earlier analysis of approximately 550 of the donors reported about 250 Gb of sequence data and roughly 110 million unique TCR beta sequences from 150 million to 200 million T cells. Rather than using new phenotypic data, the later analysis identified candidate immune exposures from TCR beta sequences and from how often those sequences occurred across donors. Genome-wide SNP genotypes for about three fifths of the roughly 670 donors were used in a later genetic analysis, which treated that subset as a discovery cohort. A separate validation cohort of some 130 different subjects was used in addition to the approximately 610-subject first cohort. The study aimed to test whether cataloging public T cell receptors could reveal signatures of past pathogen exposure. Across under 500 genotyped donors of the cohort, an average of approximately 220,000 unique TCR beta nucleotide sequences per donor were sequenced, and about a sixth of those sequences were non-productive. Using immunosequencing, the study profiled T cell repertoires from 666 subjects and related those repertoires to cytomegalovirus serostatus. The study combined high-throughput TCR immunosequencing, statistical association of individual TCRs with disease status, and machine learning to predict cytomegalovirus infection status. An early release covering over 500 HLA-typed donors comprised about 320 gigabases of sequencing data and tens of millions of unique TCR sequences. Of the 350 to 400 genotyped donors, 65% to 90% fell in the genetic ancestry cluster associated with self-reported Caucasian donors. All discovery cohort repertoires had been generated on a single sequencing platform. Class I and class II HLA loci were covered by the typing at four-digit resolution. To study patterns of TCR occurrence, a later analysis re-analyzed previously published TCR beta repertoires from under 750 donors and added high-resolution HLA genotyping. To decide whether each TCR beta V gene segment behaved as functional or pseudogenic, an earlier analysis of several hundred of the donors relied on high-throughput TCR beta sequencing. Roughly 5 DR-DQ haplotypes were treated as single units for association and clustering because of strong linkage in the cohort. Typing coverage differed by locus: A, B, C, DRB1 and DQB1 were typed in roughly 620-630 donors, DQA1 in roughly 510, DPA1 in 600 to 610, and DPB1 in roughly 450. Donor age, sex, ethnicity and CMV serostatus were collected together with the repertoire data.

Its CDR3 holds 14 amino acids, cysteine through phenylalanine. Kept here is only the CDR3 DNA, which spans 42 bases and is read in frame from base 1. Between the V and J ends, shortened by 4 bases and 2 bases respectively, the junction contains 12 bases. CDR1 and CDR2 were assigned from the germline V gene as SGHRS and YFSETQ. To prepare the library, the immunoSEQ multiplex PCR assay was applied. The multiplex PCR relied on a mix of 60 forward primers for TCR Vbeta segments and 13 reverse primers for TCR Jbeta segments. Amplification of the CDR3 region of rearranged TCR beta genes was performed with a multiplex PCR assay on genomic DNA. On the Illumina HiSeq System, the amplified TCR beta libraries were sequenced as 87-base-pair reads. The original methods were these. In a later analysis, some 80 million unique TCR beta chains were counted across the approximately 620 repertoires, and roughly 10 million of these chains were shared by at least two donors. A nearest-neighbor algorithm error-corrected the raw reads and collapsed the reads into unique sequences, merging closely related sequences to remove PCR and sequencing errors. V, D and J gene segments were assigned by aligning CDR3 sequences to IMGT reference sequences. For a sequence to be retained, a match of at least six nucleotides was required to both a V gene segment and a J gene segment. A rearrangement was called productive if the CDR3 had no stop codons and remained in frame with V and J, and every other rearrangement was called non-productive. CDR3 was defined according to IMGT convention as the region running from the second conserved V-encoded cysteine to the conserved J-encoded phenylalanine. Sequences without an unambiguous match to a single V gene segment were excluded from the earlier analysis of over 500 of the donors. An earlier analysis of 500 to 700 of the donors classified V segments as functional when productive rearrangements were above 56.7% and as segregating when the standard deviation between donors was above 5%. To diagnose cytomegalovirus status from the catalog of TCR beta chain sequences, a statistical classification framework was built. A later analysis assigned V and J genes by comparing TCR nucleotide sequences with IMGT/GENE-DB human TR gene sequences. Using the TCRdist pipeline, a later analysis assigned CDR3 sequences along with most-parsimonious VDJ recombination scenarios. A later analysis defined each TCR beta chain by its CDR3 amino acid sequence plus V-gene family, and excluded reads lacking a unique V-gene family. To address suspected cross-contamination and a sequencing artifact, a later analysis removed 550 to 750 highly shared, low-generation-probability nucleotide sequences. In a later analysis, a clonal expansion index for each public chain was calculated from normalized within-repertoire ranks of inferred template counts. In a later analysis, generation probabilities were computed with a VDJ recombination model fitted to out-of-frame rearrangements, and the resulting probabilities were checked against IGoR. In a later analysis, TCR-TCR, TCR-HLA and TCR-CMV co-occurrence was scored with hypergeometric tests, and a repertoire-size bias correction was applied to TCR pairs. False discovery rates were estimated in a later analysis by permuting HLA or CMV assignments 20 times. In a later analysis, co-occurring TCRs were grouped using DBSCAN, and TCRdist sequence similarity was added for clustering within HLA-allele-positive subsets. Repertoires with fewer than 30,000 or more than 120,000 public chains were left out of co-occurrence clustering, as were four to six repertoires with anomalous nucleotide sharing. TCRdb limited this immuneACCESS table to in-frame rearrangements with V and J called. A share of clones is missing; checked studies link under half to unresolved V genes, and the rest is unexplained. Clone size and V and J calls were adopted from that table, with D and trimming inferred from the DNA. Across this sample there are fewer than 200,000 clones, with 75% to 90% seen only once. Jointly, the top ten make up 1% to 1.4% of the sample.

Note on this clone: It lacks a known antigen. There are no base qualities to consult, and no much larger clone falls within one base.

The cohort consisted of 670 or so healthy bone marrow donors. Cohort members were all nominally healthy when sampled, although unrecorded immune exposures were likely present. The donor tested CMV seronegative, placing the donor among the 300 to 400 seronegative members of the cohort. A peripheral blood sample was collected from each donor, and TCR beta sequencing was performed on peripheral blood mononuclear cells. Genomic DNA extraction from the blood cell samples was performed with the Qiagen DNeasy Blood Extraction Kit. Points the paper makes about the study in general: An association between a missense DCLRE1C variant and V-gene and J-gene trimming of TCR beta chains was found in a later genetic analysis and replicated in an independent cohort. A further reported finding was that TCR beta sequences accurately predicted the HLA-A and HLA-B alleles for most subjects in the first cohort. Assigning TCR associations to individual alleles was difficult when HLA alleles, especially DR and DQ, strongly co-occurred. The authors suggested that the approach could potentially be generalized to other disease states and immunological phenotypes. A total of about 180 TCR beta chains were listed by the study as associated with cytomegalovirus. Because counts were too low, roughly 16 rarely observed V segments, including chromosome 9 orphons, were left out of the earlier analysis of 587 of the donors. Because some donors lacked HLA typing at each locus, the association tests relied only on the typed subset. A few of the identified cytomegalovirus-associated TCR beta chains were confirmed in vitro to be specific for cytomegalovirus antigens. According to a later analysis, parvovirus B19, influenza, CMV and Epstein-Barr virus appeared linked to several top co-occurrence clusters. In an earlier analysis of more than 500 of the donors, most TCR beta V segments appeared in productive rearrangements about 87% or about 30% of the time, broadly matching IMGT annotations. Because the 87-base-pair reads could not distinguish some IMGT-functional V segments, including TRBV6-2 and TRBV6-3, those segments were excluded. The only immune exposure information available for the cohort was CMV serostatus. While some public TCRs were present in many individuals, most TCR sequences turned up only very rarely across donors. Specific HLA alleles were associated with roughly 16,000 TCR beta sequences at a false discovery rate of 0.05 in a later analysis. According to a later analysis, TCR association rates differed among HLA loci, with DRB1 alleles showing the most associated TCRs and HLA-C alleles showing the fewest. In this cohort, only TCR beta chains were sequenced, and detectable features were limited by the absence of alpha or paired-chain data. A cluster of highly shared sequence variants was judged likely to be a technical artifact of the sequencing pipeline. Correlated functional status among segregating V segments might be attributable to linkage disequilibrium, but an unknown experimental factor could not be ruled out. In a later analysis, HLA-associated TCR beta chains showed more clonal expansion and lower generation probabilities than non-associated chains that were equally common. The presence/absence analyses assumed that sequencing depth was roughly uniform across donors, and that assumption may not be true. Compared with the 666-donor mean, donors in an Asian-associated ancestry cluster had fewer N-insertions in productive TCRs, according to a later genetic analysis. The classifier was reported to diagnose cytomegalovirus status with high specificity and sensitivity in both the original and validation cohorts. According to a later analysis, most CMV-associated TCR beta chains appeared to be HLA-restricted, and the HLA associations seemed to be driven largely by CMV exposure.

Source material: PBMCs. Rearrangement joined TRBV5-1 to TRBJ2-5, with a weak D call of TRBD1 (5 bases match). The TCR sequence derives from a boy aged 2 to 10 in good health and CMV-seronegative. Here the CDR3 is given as CASSETGGQETQYF. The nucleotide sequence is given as TGCGCCAGCAGCGAAACAGGTGGACAAGAGACCCAGTACTTC.